This T cell receptor (beta chain) was sequenced for a study of blood T cell repertoires in COVID-19. About the study: Acute-phase and convalescent COVID-19 samples originated in the United States, Italy and Spain.

Using immunoSEQ multiplex PCR, the repertoire was profiled, and TCRdb retains in-frame clones only, with some absent. The sample has around 470,000 clones, about 92% seen once. Clinical history as reported by participants underpinned cohort assignment. The recovered donors of Cohort 3 showed two negative PCRs, clearance, or symptom resolution. This clone was observed a single time. CDR1 and CDR2 (germline): MNHEY, SMNVEV (reference sequence). V was pared by 0 bases and J by 7 bases, with 9 bases between. The CDR3 extends over 13 amino acids. The chain links TRBV27 to TRBJ1-1; D is unresolved. This TCR was sampled from a young man who had recovered from COVID-19. The source material was PBMCs or T cells enriched from blood (not recorded which). The CDR3 sequence is CASSLSGGLEAFF. The CDR3 nucleotides read TGTGCCAGCAGTTTATCGGGAGGGCTTGAAGCTTTCTTT.